This TCR beta chain was sequenced for a study of blood T cell repertoires in COVID-19. The repertoire was sequenced with immunoSEQ multiplex PCR; TCRdb's copy has only in-frame clones and lacks some. This table has roughly 260,000 clones, about nine tenths appearing once. CDR3 length: 14 residues. J was trimmed by 6 bases and V by 0 bases; bases with no gene match: 2. The germline CDR1 and CDR2 sequences are ENHRY and SYGVKD. The rearrangement uses TRBV10-3 and TRBJ1-2, with 9 bases aligning to TRBD1. The clonotype comes from a woman between 50 and 59 years old who had recovered from COVID-19. Sequencing input: peripheral blood. CDR3 bases: TGTGCCATCAGTGAGTCCGGGACAGGGAATGGCTACACCTTC. It encodes CAISESGTGNGYTF.